Listed below are T cell receptor beta chains from one sample, sequenced in a study of cytomegalovirus exposure and HLA in healthy donors. The method was immunoSEQ multiplex PCR; TCRdb's version includes in-frame clones alone and lacks a portion of them. Of approximately 97,000 clones in the sample, about 60% are singletons; the top ten hold around 5%. Sequences were obtained from PBMCs. These receptor sequences come from a human donor in good health. CDR3s include the opening cysteine and the closing phenylalanine or tryptophan. D genes are given only for firm matches. Where a row states a size, it is once, few, many or the class of an expanded clone; other rows omit it.

>once|TRBJ1-3|-|TRBV5-1
CASSMTSMGSSGNTIYF
TGCGCCAGCAGCATGACTAGCATGGGAAGCTCTGGAAACACCATATATTTT
>-|TRBJ1-4|-|TRBV5-7
CASSLASWGDEKLFF
TGTGCCAGCAGCTTGGCTTCCTGGGGGGATGAAAAACTGTTTTTT
>-|TRBJ2-2|-|TRBV10-1
CASSQQGTGELFF
TGCGCCAGCAGTCAACAGGGAACCGGGGAGCTGTTTTTT
>-|TRBJ2-7|-|TRBV28
CASSPPGDGYEQYF
TGTGCCAGCAGCCCCCCCGGAGACGGCTACGAGCAGTACTTC
>-|TRBJ2-4|-|TRBV6-6
CASVGGAKNIQYF
TGTGCCAGCGTTGGCGGAGCCAAAAACATTCAGTACTTC
>-|TRBJ2-1|TRBD2|TRBV9
CASSVDSGNEQFF
TGTGCCAGCAGCGTAGATAGCGGGAATGAGCAGTTCTTC
>few|TRBJ2-1|TRBD1|TRBV5-1
CASSLALEGATSYNEQFF
TGCGCCAGCAGCTTGGCCCTTGAGGGGGCGACGTCCTACAATGAGCAGTTCTTC
>-|TRBJ2-7|-|TRBV27
CASSLEGSEQYF
TGTGCCAGCAGTTTGGAGGGGAGTGAGCAGTACTTC
>-|TRBJ1-1|TRBD1|TRBV7-9
CASSLAGTGTEAFF
TGTGCCAGCAGCTTAGCCGGGACAGGCACTGAAGCTTTCTTT
>-|TRBJ2-5|-|TRBV30
CAWSGGRAQETQYF
TGTGCCTGGAGTGGGGGGCGGGCACAAGAGACCCAGTACTTC
>-|TRBJ2-7|-|TRBV11-2
CASSINRVWNEQYF
TGTGCCAGCAGCATAAACAGGGTCTGGAACGAGCAGTACTTC
>few|TRBJ2-5|-|TRBV5-1
CASSLASAWQETQYF
TGCGCCAGCAGCTTGGCGAGCGCTTGGCAAGAGACCCAGTACTTC
>-|TRBJ2-2|TRBD2|TRBV27
CASRAGLYTGELFF
TGTGCCAGCCGAGCGGGACTCTACACCGGGGAGCTGTTTTTT
>-|TRBJ1-1|TRBD1|TRBV29-1
CSVLHRDSPPGAEAFF
TGCAGCGTCCTCCATCGGGACAGCCCTCCGGGCGCTGAAGCTTTCTTT
>-|TRBJ1-1|-|TRBV4-1
CASSQDGTNTEAFF
TGCGCCAGCAGCCAAGATGGCACGAACACTGAAGCTTTCTTT
>few|TRBJ2-1|TRBD2|TRBV5-1
CASTDSGIIGEQFF
TGCGCCAGCACTGATAGCGGGATTATTGGTGAGCAGTTCTTC
>-|TRBJ2-7|TRBD2|TRBV5-1
CASSIGTSGTYEQYF
TGCGCCAGCAGCATCGGGACTAGCGGGACCTACGAGCAGTACTTC
>few|TRBJ2-7|-|TRBV20-1
CSARRDYEQYF
TGCAGTGCCAGACGAGATTACGAGCAGTACTTC
>-|TRBJ1-1|-|TRBV5-4
CASSSPKNTEAFF
TGTGCCAGCAGCTCCCCAAAGAACACTGAAGCTTTCTTT
>-|TRBJ1-2|TRBD1|TRBV7-8
CASSPQGTGVGYGYTF
TGTGCCAGCAGCCCACAAGGGACAGGGGTCGGCTATGGCTACACCTTC
>-|TRBJ2-1|-|TRBV6-5
CASSILPREEQFF
TGTGCCAGCAGTATACTCCCCCGGGAGGAGCAGTTCTTC
>once|TRBJ2-7|-|TRBV5-1
CASSPGTAAVYEQYF
TGCGCCAGCAGCCCTGGCACAGCGGCGGTCTACGAGCAGTACTTC
>-|TRBJ2-3|TRBD2|TRBV10-3
CAIGPSGVTDTQYF
TGTGCCATCGGCCCTAGCGGGGTTACAGATACGCAGTATTTT
>-|TRBJ2-1|TRBD2|TRBV12-5
CASAQGGRAIGNEQFF
TGTGCTAGTGCCCAGGGTGGGAGGGCCATAGGCAATGAGCAGTTCTTC
>-|TRBJ2-3|-|TRBV28
CASRPTGTDTQYF
TGTGCCAGCCGCCCGACAGGCACAGATACGCAGTATTTT
>-|TRBJ2-3|-|TRBV11-2
CASSQSGLITDTQYF
TGTGCCAGCAGCCAATCAGGGTTAATCACAGATACGCAGTATTTT
>-|TRBJ2-1|TRBD2|TRBV19
CASSILAGEYNEQFF
TGTGCCAGTAGTATACTAGCGGGAGAGTACAATGAGCAGTTCTTC
>-|TRBJ2-1|TRBD2|TRBV15
CATSREEPGLAKYNEQFF
TGTGCCACCAGCAGAGAGGAGCCTGGACTAGCGAAATACAATGAGCAGTTCTTC
>-|TRBJ1-2|TRBD1|TRBV10-3
CAISGQGARYGYTF
TGTGCCATCAGTGGACAGGGGGCGCGGTATGGCTACACCTTC
>-|TRBJ2-5|TRBD1|TRBV6-1
CASSEQAGGAETQYF
TGTGCCAGCAGTGAACAGGCAGGGGGCGCGGAGACCCAGTACTTC
>-|TRBJ2-5|TRBD2|TRBV10-2
CASRMTSDQETQYF
TGCGCCAGCAGGATGACTAGCGATCAAGAGACCCAGTACTTC
>-|TRBJ2-1|-|TRBV5-5
CASSLGAGTELNEQFF
TGTGCCAGCAGCTTAGGGGCGGGGACTGAACTCAATGAGCAGTTCTTC
>-|TRBJ2-1|TRBD2|TRBV7-9
CASSFQVAGGAGNEQFF
TGTGCCAGCAGCTTCCAAGTAGCGGGAGGAGCGGGCAATGAGCAGTTCTTC
>-|TRBJ2-1|TRBD2|TRBV28
CASSLGDLAGVLNEQFF
TGTGCCAGCAGTTTAGGGGACCTAGCGGGAGTCCTCAATGAGCAGTTCTTC
>once|TRBJ1-2|TRBD1|TRBV4-1
CASSQVGRGPGYTF
TGCGCCAGCAGCCAAGTAGGCAGGGGGCCTGGCTACACCTTC
>once|TRBJ1-2|TRBD1|TRBV6-5
CASTPRQGALGGYTF
TGTGCCAGCACCCCGAGGCAGGGGGCGCTCGGTGGCTACACCTTC
>few|TRBJ2-3|TRBD1|TRBV7-9
CASNPPRTGPIDTQYF
TGTGCCAGCAACCCACCGCGGACAGGACCAATTGATACGCAGTATTTT
>-|TRBJ1-3|-|TRBV28
CASSPVARAGNTIYF
TGTGCCAGCAGCCCCGTCGCCAGGGCTGGAAACACCATATATTTT
>-|TRBJ2-7|-|TRBV29-1
CSVIDSSYEQYF
TGCAGCGTTATCGACAGCTCCTACGAGCAGTACTTC
>-|TRBJ2-7|-|TRBV18
CASSPRRGLLNYEQYF
TGTGCCAGCTCTCCTCGGAGGGGGCTGCTTAACTACGAGCAGTACTTC
>-|TRBJ2-1|TRBD2|TRBV29-1
CSVSSGSRSYNEQFF
TGCAGCGTCTCTAGCGGGAGCCGCTCCTACAATGAGCAGTTCTTC
>few|TRBJ2-1|TRBD1|TRBV5-8
CASSQPGGAYNEQFF
TGTGCCAGCAGCCAGCCAGGGGGCGCCTACAATGAGCAGTTCTTC
>-|TRBJ1-5|-|TRBV6-4
CASSDYGEPRDTISNQPQHF
TGTGCCAGCAGTGACTACGGGGAACCCCGGGACACAATCAGCAATCAGCCCCAGCATTTT